Described below is a single T cell receptor beta chain sequence and its context. The data belong to a study of cytomegalovirus exposure and HLA in healthy donors. The wider study: The same platform was used for the 120 validation repertoires and the 500 to 700 first-cohort repertoires, a later analysis reported.

The CDR3 contains 16 residues. Germline CDR1 LGHNA, CDR2 YSLEER. The V and J ends lost 0 bases and 5 bases respectively, with 17 bases between them. The protocol was immunoSEQ multiplex PCR, while the TCRdb copy is restricted to in-frame clones and leaves out a portion. Among fewer than 120,000 clones listed, approximately 89% were seen once. The sequencing input was PBMCs. This sequence joins TRBV4-3 and TRBJ2-7; D might be TRBD1 (7 bases). The sequence derives from a woman in her late teens or twenties in good health and CMV-seronegative. This CDR3 is CASSQEGPGGRNEQYF. The CDR3 DNA reads as TGCGCCAGCAGCCAAGAAGGGCCAGGGGGGCGGAACGAGCAGTACTTC.